This TCR beta chain comes out of a study of blood T cell repertoires in COVID-19. As for the study in general: Samples taken during acute and convalescent COVID-19 were collected in the United States, Italy and Spain. PBMCs, B-cell-depleted T cells, or T cells were the source of the cDNA or gDNA that made up the material.

The CDR3 runs 16 residues. Trimming cost V 6 bases and J 6 bases, with 24 bases left between them. The germline V gene encodes CDR1 MDHEN and CDR2 SYDVKM. Authors' methods: Reference gene primer amplification gave estimated nucleated cell counts. Profiling relied on immunoSEQ multiplex PCR, and the TCRdb table lists in-frame clones only, not all of them. V and J calls and clone size are given by that table; D and trimming were obtained from the DNA. The table shows 130,000 or so clones, with approximately 70% occurring only once. The sequencing sample was made of peripheral blood. V gene TRBV28 combines with J gene TRBJ2-7; no reliable D call. The source of this sequence is a woman between 65 and 79 years old with acute or convalescent COVID-19. The CDR3 loop reads CASRPELLVHSSEQYF. CDR3 nucleotides: TGTGCCAGCAGGCCGGAGCTTCTTGTCCATTCGTCCGAGCAGTACTTC.